The 11 T cell receptor beta chains presented below share a single source sample, sequenced in a study of cytomegalovirus exposure and HLA in healthy donors. PCR primers comprised 60 Vbeta and 13 Jbeta primers. The method was immunoSEQ multiplex PCR; TCRdb's version includes in-frame clones alone and lacks a portion of them. The sample records about 180,000 clones, 82% being singletons. Sequenced input: PBMCs. The receptors originated from a man in his forties in good health and CMV-seronegative.

The genes are TRBV7-9 and TRBJ2-5, with TRBD2 matching over 9 bases. The CDR3 has 15 amino acids. CDR1 is SEHNR and CDR2 is FQNEAQ in the germline V gene (reference sequence). V lost 5 bases, J lost 3 bases, and 7 bases stayed unmatched. The DNA for the CDR3 is TGTGCCAGCAGCCCCCGACTAGCGGTTAAAGAGACCCAGTACTTC. As protein: CASSPRLAVKETQYF.

The chain links TRBV9 to TRBJ2-2, with D tentatively TRBD1 (6 bases). The CDR3 contains 15 residues. V was pared by 4 bases and J by 1 base, with 11 bases between. CDR1 is SGDLS and CDR2 is YYNGEE in the germline V gene. The CDR3 reads CASSPRGGNTGELFF. The CDR3 DNA follows: TGTGCCAGCAGCCCCAGGGGCGGGAACACCGGGGAGCTGTTTTTT. The full variable domain, its missing parts supplied by reference TRBV9 and TRBJ2-2, is DSGVTQTPKHLITATGQRVTLRCSPRSGDLSVYWYQQSLDQGLQFLIQYYNGEERAKGNILERFSAQQFPDLHSELNLSSLELGDSALYFCASSPRGGNTGELFFGEGSRLTVL.

The V call is TRBV6-5, the J call TRBJ1-4, with 12 bases aligning to TRBD1. Trimming removed 8 bases from V and 10 bases from J; junction bases left unmatched: 5. This CDR3 has 13 residues. CDR1 and CDR2 (germline): MNHEY, SVGAGI. CDR3 loop: CASRGTGGRKLFF. CDR3 in DNA: TGTGCCAGCCGAGGGACAGGGGGCAGAAAACTGTTTTTT.

This chain links TRBV27 with TRBJ1-6; weak D call: TRBD1 (5 bases). The CDR3 length is 16 residues. The germline V and J ends were trimmed by 6 bases and 7 bases, with 19 bases remaining between them. Per the germline V gene, CDR1 is MNHEY and CDR2 is SMNVEV (reference sequence). CDR3 DNA: TGTGCCAGCAGCGACAGACAACGCAGTGCCAATTCACCCCTCCACTTT. Residues: CASSDRQRSANSPLHF.

The chain couples TRBV5-6 to TRBJ2-5; a possible D gene is TRBD1 (5 bases). Germline CDR1 and CDR2: SGHDT and YYEEEE. The CDR3 runs to 15 residues. V was pared by 2 bases and J by 1 base, with 12 bases between. Here the CDR3 DNA reads TGTGCCAGCAGCTTTGGTCAGGGAACCCAAGAGACCCAGTACTTC. It translates to CASSFGQGTQETQYF. Complete variable domain (other parts from reference TRBV5-6 and TRBJ2-5): DAGVTQSPTHLIKTRGQQVTLRCSPKSGHDTVSWYQQALGQGPQFIFQYYEEEERQRGNFPDRFSGHQFPNYSSELNVNALLLGDSALYLCASSFGQGTQETQYFGPGTRLLVL.

The chain is built from TRBV2 and TRBJ2-5, with 9 bases aligning to TRBD2. CDR3 length: 15 residues. J lost 4 bases, V lost 3 bases, and 6 bases had no gene match. Germline V lookup: CDR1 SNHLY, CDR2 FYNNEI. The chain's CDR3 is CASSDRGGRGETQYF. The CDR3 nucleotides read TGTGCCAGCAGTGATAGAGGCGGGAGGGGAGAGACCCAGTACTTC.

V and J are TRBV18 and TRBJ1-4; 7 bases are a match to TRBD1. The CDR3 has 13 amino acids. J was trimmed by 5 bases and V by 7 bases; bases with no gene match: 4. Germline CDR1 KGHSH, CDR2 LQKENI. The DNA for the CDR3 is TGTGCCAGCTTTCCGGACAGGAATGAAAAACTGTTTTTT. Its translation is CASFPDRNEKLFF.

The gene calls are TRBV9 and TRBJ2-3; TRBD1 is a possible D gene (6 bases). Germline V gene lookup returns CDR1 SGDLS and CDR2 YYNGEE. Trimming shortened V by 7 bases and J by 0 bases, and 18 bases separated the two germline ends. The CDR3 is 16 residues long. CDR3 sequence: CASDLQGSPSTDTQYF. CDR3 DNA sequence: TGTGCCAGCGATTTACAGGGATCTCCTAGCACAGATACGCAGTATTTT.

The V and J genes are TRBV7-3 and TRBJ1-1; 7 bases fit TRBD1. The length of the CDR3 is 14 residues. Germline values: CDR1 SGHTA, CDR2 FQGTGA. V lost 4 bases, J lost 11 bases, and 13 bases stayed unmatched. The chain's CDR3 is CASSSTGQGGLAFF. CDR3 sequence (DNA): TGTGCCAGCAGCTCTACCGGCCAAGGGGGCCTGGCTTTCTTT.

CDR3 bases: TGTGCCAGCTCACCAATGGAGGGAGCCCTGATGAACACTGAAGCTTTCTTT. Protein: CASSPMEGALMNTEAFF. V gene TRBV18 combines with J gene TRBJ1-1; D is uncertain. CDR3 size: 17 residues. CDR1 KGHSH and CDR2 LQKENI come from the germline V gene. V lost 2 bases to trimming and J lost 0 bases, with 16 bases between them. The full variable domain, rest sourced from reference TRBV18 and TRBJ1-1, is NAGVMQNPRHLVRRRGQEARLRCSPMKGHSHVYWYRQLPEEGLKFMVYLQKENIIDESGMPKERFSAEFPKEGPSILRIQQVVRGDSAAYFCASSPMEGALMNTEAFFGQGTRLTVV.

The chain joins TRBV7-2 to TRBJ2-7; 11 bases match TRBD2. The J call may be faulty, since TRBJ2-5 better matches the DNA end. Germline V CDR1 and CDR2: SGHTA, FQGNSA. The CDR3 covers 15 residues. The CDR3 protein is CASSGLAGGGETQYF. As DNA, the CDR3 is TGTGCCAGCAGCGGGCTAGCGGGAGGTGGCGAGACCCAGTACTTC.